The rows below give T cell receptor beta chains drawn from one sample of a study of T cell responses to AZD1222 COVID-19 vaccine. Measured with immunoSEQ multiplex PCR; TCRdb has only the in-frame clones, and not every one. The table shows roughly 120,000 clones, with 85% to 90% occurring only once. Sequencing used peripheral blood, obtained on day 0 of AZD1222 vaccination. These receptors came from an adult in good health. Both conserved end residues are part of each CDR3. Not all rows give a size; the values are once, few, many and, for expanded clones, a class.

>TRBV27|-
CASSLSIGTVGTNYGYTF
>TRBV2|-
CASATLSSGNTIYF
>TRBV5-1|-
CASSATRTANYGYTF
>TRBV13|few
CASSLGWGNEQFF
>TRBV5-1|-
CASSAWVPGTDTQYF
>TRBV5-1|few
CASSLGPQGLDGYTF
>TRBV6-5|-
CASRRGQGNYGYTF
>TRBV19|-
CASSVTSVTKNIQYF
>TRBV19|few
CASSIGDRLNTEAFF
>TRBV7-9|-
CASSLGVGDRNQPQHF
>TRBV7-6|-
CASSFSGGAAETQYF
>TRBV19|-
CASSTSATNEKLFF
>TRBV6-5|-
CASSYKDRTYGYTF
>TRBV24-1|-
CATSDSTSGGFTGELFF
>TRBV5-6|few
CASSLGGEEHEQYF
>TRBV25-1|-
CASSDTGEAFF
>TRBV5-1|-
CASSYGSSGNTIYF
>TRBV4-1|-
CASSQEDRGNYGYTF
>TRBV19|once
CASSWGGGAEETQYF
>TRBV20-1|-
CSAGKYQPQHF
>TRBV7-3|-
CASSLDGSYGYTF
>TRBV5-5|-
CASSLGDGTDTQYF
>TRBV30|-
CAWGGQVKNTEAFF
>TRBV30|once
CAWSPDLSLVDEQFF
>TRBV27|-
CASSFGTGNYGYTF
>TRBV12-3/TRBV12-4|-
CASRTALRAFF
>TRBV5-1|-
CASLPGGARTEAFF
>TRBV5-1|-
CASSLQPSSGANVLTF
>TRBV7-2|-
CASSLGYAGEAFF
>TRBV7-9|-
CASSSTQSSYTF
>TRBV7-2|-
CASGLQGVTQETQYF
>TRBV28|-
CASSPGGTAFYEQYF
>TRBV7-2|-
CASTLGGGNQPQHF
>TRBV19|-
CASSLNSAYGYTF
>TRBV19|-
CASSMSSGQMRETQYF
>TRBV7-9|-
CATHRGRDEKLFF
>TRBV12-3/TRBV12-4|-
CASSSQVGNTIYF
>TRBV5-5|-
CASSLEVGRGTEAFF
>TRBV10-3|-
CAIRGEGESTEAFF
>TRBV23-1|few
CASSQSGDSNQPQHF
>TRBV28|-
CASSLSTGTGSSEQYF
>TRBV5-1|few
CASSLAGREIDTQYF
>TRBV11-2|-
CASSLEFGSTYEQYF
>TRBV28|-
CASSLDRMVGYTF
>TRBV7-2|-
CASSLGNLGGYGYTF
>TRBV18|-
CASSPANRDSGNTIYF
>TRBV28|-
CASRPSGTGISDTQYF
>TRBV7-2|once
CASRPQGGTGNTIYF